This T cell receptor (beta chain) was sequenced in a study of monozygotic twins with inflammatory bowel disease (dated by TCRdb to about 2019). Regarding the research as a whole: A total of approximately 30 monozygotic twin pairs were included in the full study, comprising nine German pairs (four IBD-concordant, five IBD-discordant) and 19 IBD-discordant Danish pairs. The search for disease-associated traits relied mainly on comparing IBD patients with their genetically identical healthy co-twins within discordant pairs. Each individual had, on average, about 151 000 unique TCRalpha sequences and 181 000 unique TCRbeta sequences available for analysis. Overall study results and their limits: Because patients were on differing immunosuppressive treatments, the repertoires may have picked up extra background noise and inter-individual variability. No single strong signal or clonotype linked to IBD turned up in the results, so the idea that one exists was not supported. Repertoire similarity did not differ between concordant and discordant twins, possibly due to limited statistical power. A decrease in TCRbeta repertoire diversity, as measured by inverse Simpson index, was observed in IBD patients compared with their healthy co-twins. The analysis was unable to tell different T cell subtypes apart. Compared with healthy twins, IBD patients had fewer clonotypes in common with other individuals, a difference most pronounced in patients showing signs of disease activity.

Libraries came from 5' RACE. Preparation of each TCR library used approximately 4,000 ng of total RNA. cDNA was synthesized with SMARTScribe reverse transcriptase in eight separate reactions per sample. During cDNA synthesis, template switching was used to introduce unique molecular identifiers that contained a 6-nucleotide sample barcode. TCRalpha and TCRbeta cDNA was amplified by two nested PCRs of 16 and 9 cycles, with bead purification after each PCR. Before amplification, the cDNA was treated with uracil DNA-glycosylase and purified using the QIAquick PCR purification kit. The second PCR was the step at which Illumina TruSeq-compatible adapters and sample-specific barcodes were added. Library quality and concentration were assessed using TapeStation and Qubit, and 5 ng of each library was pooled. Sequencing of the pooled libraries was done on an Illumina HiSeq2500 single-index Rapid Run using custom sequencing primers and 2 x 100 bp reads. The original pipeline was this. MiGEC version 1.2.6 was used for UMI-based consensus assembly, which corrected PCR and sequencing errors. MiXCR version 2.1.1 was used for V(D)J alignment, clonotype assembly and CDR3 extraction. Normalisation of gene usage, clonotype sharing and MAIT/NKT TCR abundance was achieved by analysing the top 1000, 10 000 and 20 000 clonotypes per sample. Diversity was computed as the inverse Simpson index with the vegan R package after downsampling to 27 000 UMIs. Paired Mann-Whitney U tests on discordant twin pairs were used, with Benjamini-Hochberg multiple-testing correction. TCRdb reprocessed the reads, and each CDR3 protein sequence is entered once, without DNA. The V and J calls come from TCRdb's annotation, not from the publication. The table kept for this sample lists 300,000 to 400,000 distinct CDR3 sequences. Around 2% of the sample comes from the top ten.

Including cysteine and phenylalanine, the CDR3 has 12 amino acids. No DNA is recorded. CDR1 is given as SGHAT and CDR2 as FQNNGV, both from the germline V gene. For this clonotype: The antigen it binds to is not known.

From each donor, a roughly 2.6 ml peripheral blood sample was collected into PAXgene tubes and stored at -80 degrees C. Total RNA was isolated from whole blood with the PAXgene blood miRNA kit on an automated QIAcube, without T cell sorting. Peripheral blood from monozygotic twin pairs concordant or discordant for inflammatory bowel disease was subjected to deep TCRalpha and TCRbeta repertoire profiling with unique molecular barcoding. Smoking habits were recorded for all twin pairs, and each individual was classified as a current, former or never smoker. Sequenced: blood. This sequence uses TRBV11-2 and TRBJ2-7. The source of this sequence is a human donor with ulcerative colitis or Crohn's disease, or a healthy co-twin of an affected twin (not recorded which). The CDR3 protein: CASSLVVMEQYF.